This T cell receptor (beta chain) came from a study of post-analysis software for immune sequencing data. Study-wide background: Patients had relapsing-remitting, secondary progressive or progressive-relapsing multiple sclerosis; some lacked subtype.

Unique-molecular-identifier-tagged TCR beta cDNA libraries were used. The authors obtained 500,000 to 600,000 cDNA molecules from around 0.96 to 9.9 million T cells. TCRdb re-analysed the PCR reads in MiXCR, keeping a single row per CDR3 protein. The table has some 500,000 distinct CDR3 sequences, over 35% seen once. Study observations and caveats: TRBV segments more frequent in patients than in controls numbered about 5 and included TRBV5-6, TRBV5-1 and TRBV20-1. In multiple sclerosis, normalized Chao1 diversity was significantly below that of controls. Samples from a shared batch, those prepared together, strongly co-clustered by F measure.

CDR1 is SGHTA, CDR2 FQGNSA, per germline. Trimming stripped 8 bases from V and 7 bases from J, with 14 bases between. The CDR3 runs 12 residues. As for this clonotype: Its antigen is currently unknown.

The J gene is TRBJ1-2, the V gene TRBV7-2; D is unclear. The material sequenced was blood. This TCR was recovered from a girl under 18 with multiple sclerosis. DNA for the CDR3: TGTGCCAGCGGTAACCCCCGGGGTGGCTACACCTTC. It yields the protein CASGNPRGGYTF.